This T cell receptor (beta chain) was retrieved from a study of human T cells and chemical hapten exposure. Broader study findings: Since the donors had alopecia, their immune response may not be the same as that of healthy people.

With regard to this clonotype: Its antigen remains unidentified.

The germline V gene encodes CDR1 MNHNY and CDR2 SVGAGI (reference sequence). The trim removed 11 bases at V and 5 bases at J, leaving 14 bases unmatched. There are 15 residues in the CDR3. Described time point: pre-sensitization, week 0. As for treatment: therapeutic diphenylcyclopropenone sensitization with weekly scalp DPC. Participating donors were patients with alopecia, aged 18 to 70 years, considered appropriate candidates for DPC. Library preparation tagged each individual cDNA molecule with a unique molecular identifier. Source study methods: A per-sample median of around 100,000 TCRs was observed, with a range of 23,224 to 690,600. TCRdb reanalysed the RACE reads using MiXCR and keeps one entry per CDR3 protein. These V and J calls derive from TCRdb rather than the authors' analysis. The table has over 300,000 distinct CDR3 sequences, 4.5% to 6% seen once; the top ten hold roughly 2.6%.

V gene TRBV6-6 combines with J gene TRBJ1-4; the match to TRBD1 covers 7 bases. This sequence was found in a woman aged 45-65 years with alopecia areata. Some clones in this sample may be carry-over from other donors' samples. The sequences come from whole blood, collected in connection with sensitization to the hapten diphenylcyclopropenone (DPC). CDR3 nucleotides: TGTGCCGCCATCAAGAACCGGGACAGAAATGAAAAACTGTTTTTT. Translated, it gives CAAIKNRDRNEKLFF.